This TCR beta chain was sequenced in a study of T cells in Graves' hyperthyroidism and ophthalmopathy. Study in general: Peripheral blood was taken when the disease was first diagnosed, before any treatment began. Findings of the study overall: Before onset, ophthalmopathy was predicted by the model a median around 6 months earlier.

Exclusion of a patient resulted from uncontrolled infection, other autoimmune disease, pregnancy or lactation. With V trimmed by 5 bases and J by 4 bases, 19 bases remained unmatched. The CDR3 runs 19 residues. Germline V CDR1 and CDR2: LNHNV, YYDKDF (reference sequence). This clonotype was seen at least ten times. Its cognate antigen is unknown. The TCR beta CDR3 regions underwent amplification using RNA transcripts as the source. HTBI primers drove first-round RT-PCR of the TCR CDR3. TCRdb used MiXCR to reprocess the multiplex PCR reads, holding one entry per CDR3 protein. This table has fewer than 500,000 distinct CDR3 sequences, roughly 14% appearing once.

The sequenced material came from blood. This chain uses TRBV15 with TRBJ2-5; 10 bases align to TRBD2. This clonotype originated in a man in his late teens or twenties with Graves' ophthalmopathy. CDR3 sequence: CATSLGLAGASSFLETQYF. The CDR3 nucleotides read TGTGCCACCAGCCTTGGGCTAGCGGGAGCGTCCAGTTTTTTAGAGACCCAGTACTTC.